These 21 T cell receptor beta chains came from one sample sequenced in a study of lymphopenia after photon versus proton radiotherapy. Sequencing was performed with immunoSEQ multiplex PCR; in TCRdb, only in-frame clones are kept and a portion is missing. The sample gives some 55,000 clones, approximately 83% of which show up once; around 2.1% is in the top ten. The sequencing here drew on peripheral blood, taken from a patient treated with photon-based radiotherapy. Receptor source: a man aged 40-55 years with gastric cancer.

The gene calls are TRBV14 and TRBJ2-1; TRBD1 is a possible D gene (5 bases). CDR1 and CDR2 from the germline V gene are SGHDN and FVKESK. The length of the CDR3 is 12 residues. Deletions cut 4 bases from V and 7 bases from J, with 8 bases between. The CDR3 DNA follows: TGTGCCAGCAGCCCACAGGAGAATGAGCAGTTCTTC. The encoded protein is CASSPQENEQFF.

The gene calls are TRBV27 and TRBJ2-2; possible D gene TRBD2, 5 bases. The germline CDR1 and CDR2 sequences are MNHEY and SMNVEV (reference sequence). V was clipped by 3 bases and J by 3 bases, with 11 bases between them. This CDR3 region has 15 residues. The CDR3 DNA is TGTGCCAGCAGTTTGCGAGGGCGCGACACCGGGGAGCTGTTTTTT. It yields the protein CASSLRGRDTGELFF.

The CDR3 DNA follows: TGTGCCAGCAGGTCCGGGACAGGGACTAACTATGGCTACACCTTC. Translated, it gives CASRSGTGTNYGYTF. This chain uses TRBV5-4 with TRBJ1-2, with 9 bases lining up with TRBD1. CDR1 and CDR2 from the germline V gene are SGHNT and YYREEE (reference sequence). The CDR3 length is 15 residues. Trimming took 5 bases from V and 0 from J; bases not matched to a gene: 5.

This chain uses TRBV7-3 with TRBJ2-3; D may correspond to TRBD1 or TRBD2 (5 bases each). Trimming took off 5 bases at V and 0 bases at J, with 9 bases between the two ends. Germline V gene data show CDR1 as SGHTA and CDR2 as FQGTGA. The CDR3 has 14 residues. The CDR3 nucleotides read TGTGCCAGCAGCACGGGACCGAGCACAGATACGCAGTATTTT. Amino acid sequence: CASSTGPSTDTQYF.

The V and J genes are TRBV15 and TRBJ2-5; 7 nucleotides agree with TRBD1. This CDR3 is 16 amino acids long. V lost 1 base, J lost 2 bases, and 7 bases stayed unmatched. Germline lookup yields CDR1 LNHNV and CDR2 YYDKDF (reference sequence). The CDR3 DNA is TGTGCCACCAGCAGAGGGGGGACAGCTCAGCAAGAGACCCAGTACTTC. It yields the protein CATSRGGTAQQETQYF.

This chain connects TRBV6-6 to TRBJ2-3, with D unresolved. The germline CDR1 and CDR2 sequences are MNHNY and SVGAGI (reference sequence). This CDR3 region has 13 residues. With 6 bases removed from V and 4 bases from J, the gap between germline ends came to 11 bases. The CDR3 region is CASRDPGPDTQYF. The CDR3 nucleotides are TGTGCCAGCAGGGACCCAGGCCCAGATACGCAGTATTTT.

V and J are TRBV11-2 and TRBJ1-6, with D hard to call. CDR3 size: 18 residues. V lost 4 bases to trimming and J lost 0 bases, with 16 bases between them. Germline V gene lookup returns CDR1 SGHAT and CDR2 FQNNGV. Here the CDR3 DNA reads TGTGCCAGCAGCTCACGGACGGCGATTCACTCCTATAATTCACCCCTCCACTTT. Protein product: CASSSRTAIHSYNSPLHF.

The DNA of the CDR3 is TGTGCCGCGACAGGGGTCAATTCACCCCTCCACTTT. This gives the protein CAATGVNSPLHF. The chain couples TRBV30 to TRBJ1-6, with TRBD1 matching over 8 bases. The CDR3 loop spans 12 amino acids. The ends lost 8 bases at V and 7 bases at J; junction bases unmatched: 4. The germline V gene encodes CDR1 GTSNPN and CDR2 SVGIG (reference sequence).

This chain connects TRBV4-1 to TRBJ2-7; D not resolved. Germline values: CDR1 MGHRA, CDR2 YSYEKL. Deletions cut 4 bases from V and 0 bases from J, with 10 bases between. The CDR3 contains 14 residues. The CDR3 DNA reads TGCGCCAGCAGCCGCGACACGAGCTCCTACGAGCAGTACTTC. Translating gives CASSRDTSSYEQYF.

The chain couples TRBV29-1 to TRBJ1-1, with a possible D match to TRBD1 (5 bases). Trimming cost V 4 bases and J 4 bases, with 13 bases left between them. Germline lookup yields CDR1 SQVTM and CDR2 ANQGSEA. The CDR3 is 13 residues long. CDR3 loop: CSVGGRVGTEAFF. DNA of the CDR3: TGCAGCGTTGGCGGCAGGGTCGGCACTGAAGCTTTCTTT.

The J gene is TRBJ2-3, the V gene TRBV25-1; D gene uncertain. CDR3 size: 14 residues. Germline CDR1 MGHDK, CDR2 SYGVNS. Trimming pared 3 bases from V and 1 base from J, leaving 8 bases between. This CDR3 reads CASSDPARTDTQYF. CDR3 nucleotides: TGTGCCAGCAGTGACCCAGCCCGCACAGATACGCAGTATTTT.

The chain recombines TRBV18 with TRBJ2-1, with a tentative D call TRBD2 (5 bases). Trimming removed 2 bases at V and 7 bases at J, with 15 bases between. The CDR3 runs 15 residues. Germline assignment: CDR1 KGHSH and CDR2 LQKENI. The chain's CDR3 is CASSPLGQPGNEQFF. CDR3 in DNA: TGTGCCAGCTCACCATTGGGCCAGCCGGGGAATGAGCAGTTCTTC.

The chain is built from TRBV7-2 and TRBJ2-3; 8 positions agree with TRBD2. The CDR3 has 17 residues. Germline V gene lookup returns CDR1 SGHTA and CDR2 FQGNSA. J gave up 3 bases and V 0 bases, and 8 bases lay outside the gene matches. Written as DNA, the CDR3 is TGTGCCAGCAGCTTAGCGCAAGCGGGGGCAGGAACAGATACGCAGTATTTT. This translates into CASSLAQAGAGTDTQYF.

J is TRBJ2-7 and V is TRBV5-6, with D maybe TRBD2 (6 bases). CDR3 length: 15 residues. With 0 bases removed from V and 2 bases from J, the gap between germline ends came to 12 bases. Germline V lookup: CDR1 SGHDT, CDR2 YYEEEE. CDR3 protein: CASSLVGGYPYEQYF. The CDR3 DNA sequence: TGTGCCAGCAGCTTGGTTGGAGGGTACCCCTACGAGCAGTACTTC.

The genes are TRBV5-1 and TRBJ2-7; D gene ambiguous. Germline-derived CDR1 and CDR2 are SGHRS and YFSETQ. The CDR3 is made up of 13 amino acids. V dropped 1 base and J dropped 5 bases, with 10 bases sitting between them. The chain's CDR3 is CASSLTGFHEQYF. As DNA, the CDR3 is TGCGCCAGCAGCTTGACGGGTTTTCACGAGCAGTACTTC. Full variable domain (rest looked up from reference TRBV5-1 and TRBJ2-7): KAGVTQTPRYLIKTRGQQVTLSCSPISGHRSVSWYQQTPGQGLQFLFEYFSETQRNKGNFPGRFSGRQFSNSRSEMNVSTLELGDSALYLCASSLTGFHEQYFGPGTRLTVT.

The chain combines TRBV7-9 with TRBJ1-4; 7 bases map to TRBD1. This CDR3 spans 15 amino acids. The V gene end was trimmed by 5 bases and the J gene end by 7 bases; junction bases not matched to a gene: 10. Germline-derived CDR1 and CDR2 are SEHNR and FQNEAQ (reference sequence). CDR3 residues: CASSRDRGDFEKLFF. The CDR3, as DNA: TGTGCCAGCAGCCGGGACAGAGGGGATTTTGAAAAACTGTTTTTT.

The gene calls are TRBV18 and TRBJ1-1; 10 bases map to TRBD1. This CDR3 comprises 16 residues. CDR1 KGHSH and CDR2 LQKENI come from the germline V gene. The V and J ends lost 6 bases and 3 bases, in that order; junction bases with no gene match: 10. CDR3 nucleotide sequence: TGTGCCAGCTCCTTAACAGGACAGGGGGAGTACACTGAAGCTTTCTTT. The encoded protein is CASSLTGQGEYTEAFF. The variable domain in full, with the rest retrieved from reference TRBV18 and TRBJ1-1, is NAGVMQNPRHLVRRRGQEARLRCSPMKGHSHVYWYRQLPEEGLKFMVYLQKENIIDESGMPKERFSAEFPKEGPSILRIQQVVRGDSAAYFCASSLTGQGEYTEAFFGQGTRLTVV.

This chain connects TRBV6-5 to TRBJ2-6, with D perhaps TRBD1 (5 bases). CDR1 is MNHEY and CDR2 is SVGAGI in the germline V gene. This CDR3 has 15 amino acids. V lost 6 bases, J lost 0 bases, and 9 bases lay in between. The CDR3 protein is CASSLQVSGANVLTF. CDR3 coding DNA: TGTGCCAGCAGCCTACAGGTCTCTGGGGCCAACGTCCTGACTTTC.

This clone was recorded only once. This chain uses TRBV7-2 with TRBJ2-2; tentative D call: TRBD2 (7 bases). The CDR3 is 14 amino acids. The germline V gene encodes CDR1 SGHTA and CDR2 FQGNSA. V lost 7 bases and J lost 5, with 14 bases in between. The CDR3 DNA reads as TGTGCCAGCATGGGGAGGGGGATTACCGGGGAGCTGTTTTTT. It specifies CASMGRGITGELFF.

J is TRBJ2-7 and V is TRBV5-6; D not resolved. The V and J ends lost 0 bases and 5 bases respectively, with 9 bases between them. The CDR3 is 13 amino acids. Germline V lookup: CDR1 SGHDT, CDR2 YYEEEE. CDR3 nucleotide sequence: TGTGCCAGCAGCTTGGACGCAGAGAACGAGCAGTACTTC. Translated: CASSLDAENEQYF.

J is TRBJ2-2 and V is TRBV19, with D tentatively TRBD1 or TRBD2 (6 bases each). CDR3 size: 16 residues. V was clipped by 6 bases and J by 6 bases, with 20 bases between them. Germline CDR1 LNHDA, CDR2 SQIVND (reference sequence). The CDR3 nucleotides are TGTGCCAGTAGCCCCGCCGGAGGGGGGAAAGCCGGGGAGCTGTTTTTT. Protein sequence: CASSPAGGGKAGELFF.